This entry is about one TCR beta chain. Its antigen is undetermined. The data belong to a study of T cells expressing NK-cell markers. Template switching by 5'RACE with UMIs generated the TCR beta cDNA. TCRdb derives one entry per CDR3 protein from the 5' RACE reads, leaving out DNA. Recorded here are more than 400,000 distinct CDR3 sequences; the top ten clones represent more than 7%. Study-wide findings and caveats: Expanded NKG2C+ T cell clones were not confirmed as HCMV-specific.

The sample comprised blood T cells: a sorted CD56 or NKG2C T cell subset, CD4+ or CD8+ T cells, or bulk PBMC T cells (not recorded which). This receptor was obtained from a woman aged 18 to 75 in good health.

The CDR3 here is CASSRNLGYEQFF. The chain carries TRBV9 and TRBJ2-1. The CDR3 loop spans 13 amino acids. The germline V gene encodes CDR1 SGDLS and CDR2 YYNGEE.